This T cell receptor beta chain was identified during a study of T cell responses to AZD1222 COVID-19 vaccine. The CDR3 loop spans 14 amino acids. V dropped 0 bases and J dropped 4 bases, with 9 bases sitting between them. Germline CDR1 is LNHNV and CDR2 is YYDKDF (reference sequence). Sequencing was performed with immunoSEQ multiplex PCR; in TCRdb, only in-frame clones are kept and a portion is missing. The sample includes approximately 150,000 clones, around nine tenths of them seen just once. Study results and limitations: Two AZD1222 administrations were followed by greater Spike-specific TCR breadth and depth.

Comment on this clone: What it binds is unknown.

The sequence was collected from an adult in good health. The gene calls are TRBV15 and TRBJ1-2; D remains unclear. This specimen was peripheral blood, taken on day 0 of AZD1222 vaccination. The CDR3 loop is CATSRDRRIYGYTF. The CDR3 bases are TGTGCCACCAGCAGAGACAGGCGGATCTATGGCTACACCTTC.